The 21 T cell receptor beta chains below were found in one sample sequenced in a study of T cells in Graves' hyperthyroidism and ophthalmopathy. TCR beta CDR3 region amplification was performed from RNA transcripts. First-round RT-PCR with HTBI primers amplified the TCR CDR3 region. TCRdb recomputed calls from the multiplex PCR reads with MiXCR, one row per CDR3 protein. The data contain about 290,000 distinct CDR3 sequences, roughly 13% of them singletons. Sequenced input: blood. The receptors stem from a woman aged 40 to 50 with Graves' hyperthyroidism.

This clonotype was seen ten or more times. In DNA, the CDR3 is TGTGCCAGCAGCCCCGGGGGTATAAGAGCAGATACGCAGTATTTT. Its translation: CASSPGGIRADTQYF. The chain couples TRBV5-6 to TRBJ2-3; D perhaps matches TRBD2 (6 bases). The ends were cut back, 4 bases at V and 4 bases at J, with 16 bases in the middle. The germline V gene has CDR1 SGHDT and CDR2 YYEEEE. The CDR3 runs to 15 residues.

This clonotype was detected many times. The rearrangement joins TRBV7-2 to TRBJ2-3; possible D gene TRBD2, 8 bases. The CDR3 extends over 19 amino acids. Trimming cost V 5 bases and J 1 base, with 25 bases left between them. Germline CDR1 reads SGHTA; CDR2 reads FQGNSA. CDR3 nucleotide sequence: TGTGCCAGCAGCGGGGGAAGACAGGGCGGACTAGCTGGCACAGATACGCAGTATTTT. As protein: CASSGGRQGGLAGTDTQYF.

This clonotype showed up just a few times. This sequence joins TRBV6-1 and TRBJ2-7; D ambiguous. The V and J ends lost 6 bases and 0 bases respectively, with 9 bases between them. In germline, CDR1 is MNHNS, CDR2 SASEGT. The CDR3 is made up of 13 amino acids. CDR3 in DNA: TGTGCCAGCAGACTGACACGCTCCTACGAGCAGTACTTC. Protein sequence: CASRLTRSYEQYF.

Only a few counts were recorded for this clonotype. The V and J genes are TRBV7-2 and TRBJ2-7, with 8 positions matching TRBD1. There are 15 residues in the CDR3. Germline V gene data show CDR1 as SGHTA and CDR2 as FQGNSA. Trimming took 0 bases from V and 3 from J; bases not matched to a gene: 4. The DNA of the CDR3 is TGTGCCAGCAGCTTAGCCCCACAGGGGGGCTACGAGCAGTACTTC. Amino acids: CASSLAPQGGYEQYF.

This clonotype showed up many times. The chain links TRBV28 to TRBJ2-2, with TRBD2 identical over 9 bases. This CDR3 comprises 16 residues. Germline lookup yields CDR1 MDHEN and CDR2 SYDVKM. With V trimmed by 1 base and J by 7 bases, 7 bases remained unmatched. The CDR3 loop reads CASSLLAGGPIGELFF. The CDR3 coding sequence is TGTGCCAGCAGTTTATTGGCGGGAGGGCCAATCGGGGAGCTGTTTTTT. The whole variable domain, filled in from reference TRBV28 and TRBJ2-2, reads DVKVTQSSRYLVKRTGEKVFLECVQDMDHENMFWYRQDPGLGLRLIYFSYDVKMKEKGDIPEGYSVSREKKERFSLILESASTNQTSMYLCASSLLAGGPIGELFFGEGSRLTVL.

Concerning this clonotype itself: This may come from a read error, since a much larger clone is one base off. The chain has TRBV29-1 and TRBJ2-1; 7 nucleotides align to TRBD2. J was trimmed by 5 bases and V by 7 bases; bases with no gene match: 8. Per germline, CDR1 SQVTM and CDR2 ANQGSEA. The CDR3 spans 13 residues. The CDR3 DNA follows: TGCAGCGCTGATTCTAGCGGTGACAATGAGCAGTTCTTC. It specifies CSADSSGDNEQFF.

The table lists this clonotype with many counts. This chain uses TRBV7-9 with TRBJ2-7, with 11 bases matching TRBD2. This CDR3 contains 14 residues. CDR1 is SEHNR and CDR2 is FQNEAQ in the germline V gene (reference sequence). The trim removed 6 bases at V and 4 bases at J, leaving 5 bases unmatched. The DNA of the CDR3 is TGTGCCAGCAGTTATACTAGCGGGAGTTACGAGCAGTACTTC. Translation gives CASSYTSGSYEQYF.

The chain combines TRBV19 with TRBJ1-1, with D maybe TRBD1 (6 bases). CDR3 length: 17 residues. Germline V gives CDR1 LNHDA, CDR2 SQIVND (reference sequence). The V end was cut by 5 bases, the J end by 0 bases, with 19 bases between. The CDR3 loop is CASSSIIPGQMNTEAFF. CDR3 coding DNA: TGTGCCAGTAGTTCAATAATACCCGGACAGATGAACACTGAAGCTTTCTTT.

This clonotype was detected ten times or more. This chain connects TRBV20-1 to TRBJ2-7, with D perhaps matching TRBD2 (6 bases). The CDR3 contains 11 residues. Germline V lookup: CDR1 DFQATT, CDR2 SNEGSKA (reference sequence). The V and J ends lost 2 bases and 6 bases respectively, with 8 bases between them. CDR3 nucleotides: TGCAGTGCTAGACACGGGAGCGAGCAGTACTTC. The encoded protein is CSARHGSEQYF.

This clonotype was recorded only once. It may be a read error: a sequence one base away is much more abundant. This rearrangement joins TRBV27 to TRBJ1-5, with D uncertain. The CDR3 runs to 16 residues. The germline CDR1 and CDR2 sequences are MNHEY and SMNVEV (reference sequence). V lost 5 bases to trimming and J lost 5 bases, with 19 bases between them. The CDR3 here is CASSPRRAPGYQPQHF. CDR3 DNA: TGTGCCAGCAGTCCCCGTAGGGCCCCGGGGTATCAGCCCCAGCATTTT.

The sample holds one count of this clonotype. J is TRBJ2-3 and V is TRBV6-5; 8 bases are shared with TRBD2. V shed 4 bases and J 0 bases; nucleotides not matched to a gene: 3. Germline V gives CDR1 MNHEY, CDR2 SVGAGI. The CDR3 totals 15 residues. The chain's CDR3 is CASSWTSPSTDTQYF. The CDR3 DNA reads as TGTGCCAGCAGTTGGACTAGCCCTAGCACAGATACGCAGTATTTT.

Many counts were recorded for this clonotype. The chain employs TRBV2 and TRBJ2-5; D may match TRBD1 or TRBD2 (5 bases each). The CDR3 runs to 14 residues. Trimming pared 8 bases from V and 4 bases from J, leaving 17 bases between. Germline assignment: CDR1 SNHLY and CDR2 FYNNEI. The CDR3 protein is CASGGRNELETQYF. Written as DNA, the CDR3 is TGTGCCAGCGGGGGAAGAAACGAACTAGAGACCCAGTACTTC.

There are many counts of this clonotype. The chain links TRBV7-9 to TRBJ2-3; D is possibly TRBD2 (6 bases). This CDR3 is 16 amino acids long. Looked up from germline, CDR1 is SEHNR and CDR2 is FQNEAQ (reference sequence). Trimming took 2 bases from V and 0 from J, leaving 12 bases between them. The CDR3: CASSLLGGLSTDTQYF. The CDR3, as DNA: TGTGCCAGCAGCTTACTGGGGGGATTGAGCACAGATACGCAGTATTTT.

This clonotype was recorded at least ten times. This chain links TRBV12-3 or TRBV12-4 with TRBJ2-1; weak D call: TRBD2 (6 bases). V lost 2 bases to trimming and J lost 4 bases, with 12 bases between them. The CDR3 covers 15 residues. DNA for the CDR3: TGTGCCAGCAGTTTAACCGGGAGATTTTACAATGAGCAGTTCTTC. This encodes CASSLTGRFYNEQFF.

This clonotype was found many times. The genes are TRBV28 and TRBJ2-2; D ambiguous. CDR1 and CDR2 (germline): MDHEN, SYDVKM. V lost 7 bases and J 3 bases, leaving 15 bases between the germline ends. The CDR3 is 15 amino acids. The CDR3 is CASTSLKGHTGELFF. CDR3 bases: TGTGCCAGCACCTCTTTAAAGGGCCACACCGGGGAGCTGTTTTTT.

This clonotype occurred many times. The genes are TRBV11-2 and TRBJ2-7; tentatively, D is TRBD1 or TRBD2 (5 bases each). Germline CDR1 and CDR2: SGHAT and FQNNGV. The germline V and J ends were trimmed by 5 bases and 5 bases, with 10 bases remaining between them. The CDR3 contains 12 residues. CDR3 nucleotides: TGTGCCAGCAGCCCAGGGCGGGACGAGCAGTACTTC. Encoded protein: CASSPGRDEQYF. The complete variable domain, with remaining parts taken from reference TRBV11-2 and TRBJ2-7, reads EAGVAQSPRYKIIEKRQSVAFWCNPISGHATLYWYQQILGQGPKLLIQFQNNGVVDDSQLPKDRFSAERLKGVDSTLKIQPAKLEDSAVYLCASSPGRDEQYFGPGTRLTVT.

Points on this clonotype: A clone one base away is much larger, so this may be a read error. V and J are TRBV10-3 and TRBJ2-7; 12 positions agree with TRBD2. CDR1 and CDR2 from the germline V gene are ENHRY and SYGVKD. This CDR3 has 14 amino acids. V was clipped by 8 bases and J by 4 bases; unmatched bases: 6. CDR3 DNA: TGTGCCATCGGTCGGACTAGCGGGATTTACGAGCAGTACTTC. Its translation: CAIGRTSGIYEQYF.

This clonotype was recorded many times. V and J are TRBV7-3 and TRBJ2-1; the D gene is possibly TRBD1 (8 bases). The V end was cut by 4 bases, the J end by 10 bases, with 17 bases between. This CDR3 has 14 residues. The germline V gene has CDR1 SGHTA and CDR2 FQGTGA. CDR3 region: CASSSHRGGREQFF. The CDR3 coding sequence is TGTGCCAGCAGCTCCCACAGGGGGGGTCGGGAGCAGTTCTTC.

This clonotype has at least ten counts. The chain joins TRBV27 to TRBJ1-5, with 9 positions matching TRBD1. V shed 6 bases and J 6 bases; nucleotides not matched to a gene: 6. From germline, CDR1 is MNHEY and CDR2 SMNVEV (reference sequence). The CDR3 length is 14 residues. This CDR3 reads CASRPTGGGQPQHF. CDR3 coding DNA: TGTGCCAGCAGACCGACAGGGGGGGGTCAGCCCCAGCATTTT.

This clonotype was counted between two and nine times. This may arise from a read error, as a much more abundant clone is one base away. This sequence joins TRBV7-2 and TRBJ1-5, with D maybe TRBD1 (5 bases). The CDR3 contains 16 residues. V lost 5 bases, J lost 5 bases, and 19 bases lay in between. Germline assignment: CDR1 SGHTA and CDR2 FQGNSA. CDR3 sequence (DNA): TGTGCCAGCAGCCCCGGGGCAGGAAGGCCGGATCAGCCCCAGCATTTT. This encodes CASSPGAGRPDQPQHF.

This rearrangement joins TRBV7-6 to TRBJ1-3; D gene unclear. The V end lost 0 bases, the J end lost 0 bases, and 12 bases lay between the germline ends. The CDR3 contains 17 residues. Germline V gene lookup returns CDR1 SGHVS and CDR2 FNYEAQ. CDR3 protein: CASSLAEDTVSGNTIYF. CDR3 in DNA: TGTGCCAGCAGCTTAGCGGAAGACACAGTCTCTGGAAACACCATATATTTT.